Sequencing of this T cell receptor beta chain was carried out in a study of breast tumors, draining lymph nodes, adjacent tissues. By share of the sample, this clonotype is medium-sized. TCRdb reprocessed the multiplex PCR reads with MiXCR, giving one entry per CDR3 protein. The sample contains about 25,000 distinct CDR3 sequences, about 24% of which appear only once. Trimming removed 1 base from V and 1 base from J, with 5 bases in between. The CDR3 totals 13 residues. Germline CDR1 reads SGHRS; CDR2 reads YFSETQ. The sequence derives from a female donor with breast cancer. Some clones in this sample may be carry-over from other donors' samples. Input material: breast tumor tissue. The gene calls are TRBV5-1 and TRBJ1-2; D not resolved. Here the CDR3 DNA reads TGCGCCAGCAGCTTGAGTAGTAACTATGGCTACACCTTC. It specifies CASSLSSNYGYTF.